The 14 T cell receptor beta chains presented below share a single source sample, sequenced in a study of T-cell reconstitution after alpha-beta-depleted transplantation in children. Preparing the TCRbeta library involved the use of unique molecular identifiers. TCRdb re-derived calls from the PCR reads in MiXCR, one entry per CDR3 protein. The sample has 530,000 or so distinct CDR3 sequences, 25% to 30% seen once; the top ten hold about 35%. The source was PBMCs, collected before TCRalphabeta/CD19-depleted stem cell transplant. Source of these receptors: a boy under two years old with Wiskott-Aldrich syndrome, due to receive a stem cell transplant.

In this sample, this clonotype turned up a few times. The chain is built from TRBV5-1 and TRBJ1-5, with no clear D. Trimming stripped 0 bases from V and 14 bases from J, with 18 bases between. The CDR3 is made up of 14 amino acids. Germline V gives CDR1 SGHRS, CDR2 YFSETQ. The CDR3 spells CASSLDGSLKPKHF. In DNA form, the CDR3 reads TGCGCCAGCAGCTTGGATGGCAGCCTAAAACCAAAGCATTTT.

This clonotype was picked up a small number of times. The chain carries TRBV9 and TRBJ2-2, with 10 bases lining up with TRBD2. This CDR3 spans 16 amino acids. The V gene end was trimmed by 0 bases and the J gene end by 4 bases; junction bases not matched to a gene: 3. Per the germline V gene, CDR1 is SGDLS and CDR2 is YYNGEE. The CDR3 region is CASSVVAGGGTGELFF. In nucleotides, the CDR3 is TGTGCCAGCAGCGTAGTAGCGGGAGGCGGCACCGGGGAGCTGTTTTTT.

This clonotype was found a few times. The rearrangement uses TRBV15 and TRBJ1-4, with unresolved D. CDR1 and CDR2 (germline): LNHNV, YYDKDF (reference sequence). CDR3 length equals 15 residues. The V and J ends lost 5 bases and 5 bases respectively, with 15 bases between them. The DNA of the CDR3 is TGTGCCACCAGCCGCCCTAGGCTGGGAAATGAAAAACTGTTTTTT. This codes for CATSRPRLGNEKLFF.

A few counts support this clonotype. The gene calls are TRBV11-3 and TRBJ2-1; D is unresolved. Germline values: CDR1 SGHNT, CDR2 YENEEA. This CDR3 spans 12 amino acids. With 1 base removed from V and 9 bases from J, the gap between germline ends came to 7 bases. The CDR3 DNA reads TGTGCCAGCAGCTTAGCCCCAGGTGAGCAGTTCTTC. Translation gives CASSLAPGEQFF.

The rearrangement links TRBV7-6 to TRBJ1-4, with D perhaps TRBD1 (5 bases). CDR1 and CDR2 from the germline V gene are SGHVS and FNYEAQ. The CDR3 contains 15 residues. The V end was cut by 2 bases, the J end by 6 bases, with 13 bases between. DNA for the CDR3: TGTGCCAGCAGCTTATATCCAGGGCTAGATGAAAAACTGTTTTTT. It translates to CASSLYPGLDEKLFF.

This clonotype was found a few times. J is TRBJ2-7 and V is TRBV10-3; D not resolved. V gave up 1 base and J gave up 2 bases, with 3 bases separating them. Germline CDR1 is ENHRY and CDR2 is SYGVKD. The CDR3 length is 12 residues. CDR3: CAISEYAYEQYF. The CDR3 nucleotides are TGTGCCATCAGTGAGTACGCCTACGAGCAGTACTTC.

V is TRBV29-1 and J is TRBJ2-1; 11 bases match TRBD1. The CDR3 is 14 amino acids. Trimming cost V 6 bases and J 5 bases; bases outside gene matches: 6. The germline V gene encodes CDR1 SQVTM and CDR2 ANQGSEA. This CDR3 is CSVQRTGGNNEQFF. In nucleotides, the CDR3 is TGCAGCGTACAAAGGACAGGGGGCAACAATGAGCAGTTCTTC.

This clonotype was seen a few times. A junction end diverges from the germline sequence, so it may reflect a read error. The chain joins TRBV14 to TRBJ2-5; D ambiguous. The length of the CDR3 is 12 residues. Germline V lookup: CDR1 SGHDN, CDR2 FVKESK. The DNA for the CDR3 is TGCGCCAGCAGCCAAGATGGCGAGACCCAGTACTTC. Encoded protein: CASSQDGETQYF.

The chain recombines TRBV7-6 with TRBJ2-1; maybe TRBD1 (6 bases). Trimming pared 3 bases from V and 5 bases from J, leaving 14 bases between. This CDR3 comprises 15 residues. The germline CDR1 and CDR2 sequences are SGHVS and FNYEAQ. CDR3 bases: TGTGCCAGCAGCTTCCTTCCAGGGGACGACAATGAGCAGTTCTTC. Translated, it gives CASSFLPGDDNEQFF.

The CDR3 protein is CASSQAIGGYTF. DNA of the CDR3: TGCGCCAGCAGCCAAGCAATTGGTGGCTACACCTTC. The rearrangement links TRBV4-1 to TRBJ1-2; no definite D call. Germline loops: CDR1 MGHRA, CDR2 YSYEKL. Trimming removed 1 base at V and 7 bases at J, with 7 bases between. The CDR3 has 12 amino acids.

The genes are TRBV12-3 or TRBV12-4 and TRBJ2-2, with D perhaps matching TRBD1 (5 bases). The CDR3 covers 16 residues. Between the trimmed V and J ends, which lost 3 bases and 4 bases, there was a span of 15 bases. CDR3 region: CASSFLGVVRTGELFF. CDR3 DNA: TGTGCCAGCAGTTTCCTAGGGGTGGTTCGCACCGGGGAGCTGTTTTTT.

This clonotype was seen a single time. The genes are TRBV6-1 and TRBJ1-1, with 9 bases that match TRBD1. Germline assignment: CDR1 MNHNS and CDR2 SASEGT. Trimming cost V 6 bases and J 10 bases; bases outside gene matches: 9. This CDR3 is built from 13 residues. The CDR3 here is CASSSGQGRGAFF. The CDR3, as DNA: TGTGCCAGCAGCTCTGGACAGGGGCGAGGAGCTTTCTTT.

This clonotype was counted between two and nine times. The CDR3 sequence: CASSPPYRVNTEAFF. DNA of the CDR3: TGTGCCAGCTCACCACCGTACAGGGTGAACACTGAAGCTTTCTTT. The chain uses TRBV18 and TRBJ1-1; TRBD1 is a possible D gene (6 bases). The germline V and J ends were trimmed by 0 bases and 0 bases, with 8 bases remaining between them. CDR1 KGHSH and CDR2 LQKENI come from the germline V gene. There are 15 residues in the CDR3.

This clonotype was counted only a few times. The junction differs from germline at one of its ends, possibly a read error. The CDR3 DNA reads TGCAGTGCAAGAGGCGAAGGGAAAAACATTCAGTACTTC. Protein sequence: CSARGEGKNIQYF. The chain is built from TRBV20-1 and TRBJ2-4; no definite D call. The CDR3 spans 13 residues. Per the germline V gene, CDR1 is DFQATT and CDR2 is SNEGSKA (reference sequence).